Shown below are 29 T cell receptor beta chains from a single sample sequenced in a study of OX40 agonist ivuxolimab in advanced cancers. Using immunoSEQ multiplex PCR, the repertoire was profiled, and TCRdb retains in-frame clones only, with some absent. The sample includes about 50,000 clones, roughly 90% of them seen just once. Sequenced here: CD4+ or CD8+ T cells sorted from blood, sampled in a trial of the OX40 agonist ivuxolimab. Source of these receptors: an adult with an advanced solid tumor such as melanoma, head and neck, liver or kidney cancer.

The gene calls are TRBV29-1 and TRBJ2-6; D is ambiguous. CDR1 and CDR2 (germline): SQVTM, ANQGSEA. The CDR3 loop spans 14 amino acids. Trimming removed 5 bases at V and 0 bases at J, with 8 bases between. The DNA for the CDR3 is TGCAGCGTTTTACTGACCTCTGGGGCCAACGTCCTGACTTTC. This codes for CSVLLTSGANVLTF.

In this sample, this clone turned up once. The chain has TRBV28 and TRBJ2-1, with no clear D. This CDR3 comprises 13 residues. Germline CDR1 and CDR2: MDHEN and SYDVKM. Trimming pared 5 bases from V and 10 bases from J, leaving 15 bases between. In DNA form, the CDR3 reads TGTGCCAGCAGTAACTCCTTGCGGAACGAGCAGTTCTTC. Translated: CASSNSLRNEQFF.

The V gene is TRBV5-4, the J gene TRBJ1-2; D gene unclear. There are 13 residues in the CDR3. The V gene's germline CDR1 is SGHNT and CDR2 YYREEE (reference sequence). Trimming stripped 0 bases from V and 0 bases from J, with 3 bases between. The CDR3 DNA follows: TGTGCCAGCAGCTTGGAGACTAACTATGGCTACACCTTC. This sequence encodes CASSLETNYGYTF. The full variable domain, its missing parts supplied by reference TRBV5-4 and TRBJ1-2, is ETGVTQSPTHLIKTRGQQVTLRCSSQSGHNTVSWYQQALGQGPQFIFQYYREEENGRGNFPPRFSGLQFPNYSSELNVNALELDDSALYLCASSLETNYGYTFGSGTRLTVV.

The chain is built from TRBV30 and TRBJ2-1; the D gene is possibly TRBD2 (6 bases). V lost 5 bases, J lost 2 bases, and 10 bases lay in between. Per germline, CDR1 GTSNPN and CDR2 SVGIG (reference sequence). The CDR3 has 13 amino acids. The DNA for the CDR3 is TGTGCCTGGGGGGCGGGAACCTACAATGAGCAGTTCTTC. It yields the protein CAWGAGTYNEQFF.

The chain couples TRBV11-2 to TRBJ1-1, with 11 bases lining up with TRBD1. CDR3 length: 14 amino acids. V shed 4 bases and J 6 bases; nucleotides not matched to a gene: 4. From germline, CDR1 is SGHAT and CDR2 FQNNGV. For the CDR3, the DNA is TGTGCCAGCAGCTGGGACAGGGGGGATGCTGAAGCTTTCTTT. This translates into CASSWDRGDAEAFF.

The chain uses TRBV13 and TRBJ1-2; D might be TRBD1 (6 bases). The length of the CDR3 is 14 residues. Per the germline V gene, CDR1 is PRHDT and CDR2 is FYEKMQ (reference sequence). V lost 5 bases and J lost 3, with 13 bases in between. CDR3 DNA: TGTGCCAGCAGCAACGACAGGAGTTACTATGGCTACACCTTC. Encoded protein: CASSNDRSYYGYTF.

This clone was seen just once. CDR3 sequence reads: CASSLGQHLYEQYF. DNA of the CDR3: TGTGCCAGCAGCTTGGGACAACATCTCTACGAGCAGTACTTC. The genes are TRBV5-5 and TRBJ2-7; D remains ambiguous. There are 14 residues in the CDR3. Per germline, CDR1 SGHKS and CDR2 YYEKEE (reference sequence). The ends were cut back, 0 bases at V and 3 bases at J, with 10 bases in the middle. The full variable domain, completed using reference TRBV5-5 and TRBJ2-7, is DAGVTQSPTHLIKTRGQQVTLRCSPISGHKSVSWYQQVLGQGPQFIFQYYEKEERGRGNFPDRFSARQFPNYSSELNVNALLLGDSALYLCASSLGQHLYEQYFGPGTRLTVT.

This chain links TRBV19 with TRBJ2-1, with unresolved D. CDR3 length equals 13 residues. Trimming left V 3 bases short and J 8 bases short, with 11 bases between. Germline CDR1 and CDR2: LNHDA and SQIVND (reference sequence). The CDR3, as DNA: TGTGCCAGTAGTATCACCCCGAGCGATGAGCAGTTCTTC. As protein: CASSITPSDEQFF.

The chain carries TRBV7-6 and TRBJ2-7; the D is unclear. The CDR3 is 14 amino acids. Trimming removed 3 bases at V and 4 bases at J, with 13 bases between. CDR1 and CDR2 (germline): SGHVS, FNYEAQ. CDR3 in DNA: TGTGCCAGCAGCTTGACATCTTCCATGTACGAGCAGTACGTC. Translated: CASSLTSSMYEQYV.

The rearrangement uses TRBV7-9 and TRBJ2-7; 8 bases fit TRBD1. V was pared by 2 bases and J by 1 base, with 7 bases of the junction left unmatched. The CDR3 has 16 residues. CDR1 is SEHNR and CDR2 is FQNEAQ in the germline V gene (reference sequence). CDR3 region: CASSLPPGQASYEQYF. CDR3 DNA: TGTGCCAGCAGCTTACCTCCGGGACAGGCTTCCTACGAGCAGTACTTC. The full variable domain, in which reference TRBV7-9 and TRBJ2-7 provide the parts outside the CDR3, is DTGVSQNPRHKITKRGQNVTFRCDPISEHNRLYWYRQTLGQGPEFLTYFQNEAQLEKSRLLSDRFSAERPKGSFSTLEIQRTEQGDSAMYLCASSLPPGQASYEQYFGPGTRLTVT.

The chain is built from TRBV7-9 and TRBJ2-5, with TRBD1 matching 9 bases. Trimming removed 4 bases from V and 3 bases from J; junction bases left unmatched: 9. Germline V gene lookup returns CDR1 SEHNR and CDR2 FQNEAQ (reference sequence). The CDR3 is made up of 16 amino acids. CDR3 in amino acids: CASSSPSGTGKETQYF. In DNA, the CDR3 is TGTGCCAGCAGCTCCCCCTCCGGGACAGGGAAAGAGACCCAGTACTTC.

The chain combines TRBV6-4 with TRBJ2-7; 7 nucleotides match TRBD1. V lost 2 bases to trimming and J lost 5 bases; unmatched junction nucleotides: 12. Germline V gene lookup returns CDR1 MRHNA and CDR2 SNTAGT. The CDR3 runs to 16 residues. The CDR3 loop reads CASSDPDRLNWHEQYV. In DNA form, the CDR3 reads TGTGCCAGCAGTGACCCGGACAGGCTGAATTGGCACGAGCAGTACGTC.

As regards this clone: At one end the junction does not follow the germline gene, possibly because of a read error. The same CDR3 can be traced to other DNA sequences in this sample. The rearrangement joins TRBV6-5 to TRBJ1-3; D might be TRBD1 (5 bases). CDR3 length equals 14 residues. Per the germline V gene, CDR1 is MNHEY and CDR2 is SVGAGI. This chain's CDR3 is CASSPGTDGNTIYF. The CDR3 region has the DNA TGTGCTAGCAGTCCAGGGACGGATGGAAACACCATATATTTT.

This clone appeared a single time. CDR3: CASSVPRKGGTDTQYF. CDR3 in DNA: TGTGCCAGCAGCGTACCCCGCAAGGGAGGAACAGATACGCAGTATTTT. J is TRBJ2-3 and V is TRBV7-8; D might be TRBD2 (6 bases). The CDR3 loop spans 16 amino acids. V lost 5 bases, J lost 3 bases, and 18 bases lay in between. CDR1 is SGHVS, CDR2 FQNEAQ, per germline.

CDR3 nucleotides: TGTGCCAGCAGCTCCAAACGGGGTGAGCAGTTCTTC. As protein: CASSSKRGEQFF. The rearrangement joins TRBV13 to TRBJ2-1, with a tentative D call TRBD2 (5 bases). Trimming cost V 4 bases and J 9 bases, with 10 bases left between them. The CDR3 is 12 amino acids. CDR1 PRHDT and CDR2 FYEKMQ come from the germline V gene (reference sequence).

The gene calls are TRBV4-1 and TRBJ1-2, with no clear D. This CDR3 is 14 amino acids long. Trimming left V 4 bases short and J 4 bases short, with 13 bases between. CDR1 and CDR2 from the germline V gene are MGHRA and YSYEKL. The CDR3 coding sequence is TGCGCCAGCAGCCCTCGGTCTTCCGGCTATGGCTACACCTTC. Translation gives CASSPRSSGYGYTF.

The CDR3 sequence: CARVGGPDTQYF. DNA of the CDR3: TGTGCCCGGGTGGGAGGGCCAGATACGCAGTATTTT. The chain carries TRBV2 and TRBJ2-3; 7 bases align to TRBD2. V shed 11 bases and J 4 bases; nucleotides not matched to a gene: 6. Germline values: CDR1 SNHLY, CDR2 FYNNEI. This CDR3 has 12 amino acids.

The chain combines TRBV15 with TRBJ2-2; 12 bases align to TRBD1. With V trimmed by 3 bases and J by 4 bases, 6 bases remained unmatched. CDR1 and CDR2 (germline): LNHNV, YYDKDF (reference sequence). The CDR3 covers 17 residues. The CDR3 is CATSRVGQGAPTGELFF. The CDR3 DNA reads TGTGCCACCAGCAGGGTGGGACAGGGGGCGCCCACCGGGGAGCTGTTTTTT.

This chain links TRBV19 with TRBJ1-1, with D maybe TRBD1 (6 bases). The CDR3 runs 14 residues. Germline CDR1 LNHDA, CDR2 SQIVND (reference sequence). The ends were cut back, 1 base at V and 9 bases at J, with 15 bases in the middle. The chain's CDR3 is CASSIVGATLKAFF. The CDR3 DNA sequence: TGTGCCAGTAGTATAGTGGGGGCCACCCTGAAAGCTTTCTTT.

This CDR3 is CASSEGGPSYEQYV. The CDR3, as DNA: TGTGCCAGCAGTGAAGGGGGACCGTCCTACGAGCAGTACGTC. The V gene is TRBV6-1, the J gene TRBJ2-7, with D possibly called TRBD1 or TRBD2 (5 bases each). The CDR3 spans 14 residues. Germline lookup yields CDR1 MNHNS and CDR2 SASEGT. Trimming stripped 1 base from V and 1 base from J, with 8 bases between.

This clone was detected only a few times. The CDR3: CASSQGSSPRWAQYF. As DNA, the CDR3 is TGCGCCAGCAGCCAGGGCTCTTCCCCCAGGTGGGCCCAGTACTTC. The gene calls are TRBV4-1 and TRBJ2-5; the D is unclear. CDR1 is MGHRA, CDR2 YSYEKL, per germline. The CDR3 is 15 amino acids. The ends were cut back, 3 bases at V and 9 bases at J, with 20 bases in the middle.

The chain combines TRBV7-9 with TRBJ2-2; D possibly corresponds to TRBD2 (6 bases). The CDR3 runs to 14 residues. V lost 5 bases and J 4 bases, leaving 11 bases between the germline ends. Germline V lookup: CDR1 SEHNR, CDR2 FQNEAQ (reference sequence). CDR3 coding DNA: TGTGCCAGCAGCAACCCCGGGGGCACCGGGGAGCTGTTTTTT. Translation gives CASSNPGGTGELFF.

The chain carries TRBV4-3 and TRBJ2-2; 9 bases match TRBD1. CDR1 is LGHNA and CDR2 is YSLEER in the germline V gene. This CDR3 is 15 amino acids long. V lost 4 bases and J lost 2; bases outside the gene matches: 2. CDR3 in amino acids: CASSLGQGNTGELFF. The DNA for the CDR3 is TGCGCCAGCAGCCTGGGACAGGGAAACACCGGGGAGCTGTTTTTT.

The chain uses TRBV5-4 and TRBJ2-5; 9 positions agree with TRBD1. The J call is uncertain, as TRBJ2-7 better fits the DNA end. The CDR3 is 14 residues long. CDR1 and CDR2 from the germline V gene are SGHNT and YYREEE (reference sequence). The CDR3 DNA sequence: TGTGCCAGCAGCCGGACAGGGGAAGGCTACGAGCAGTACTTC. It specifies CASSRTGEGYEQYF.

This chain connects TRBV4-1 to TRBJ1-1, with D possibly being TRBD1 (5 bases). CDR3 size: 15 residues. Per the germline V gene, CDR1 is MGHRA and CDR2 is YSYEKL. The V end was cut by 5 bases, the J end by 2 bases, with 15 bases between. The DNA of the CDR3 is TGCGCCAGCAGCAAAAATAGACAGCTTAACACTGAAGCTTTCTTT. Translating it yields CASSKNRQLNTEAFF.

This clone showed up just once. The V call is TRBV7-9, the J call TRBJ1-1, with TRBD1 as a possible D gene (5 bases). The CDR3 covers 12 residues. Between the trimmed V and J ends, which lost 6 bases and 4 bases, there was a span of 9 bases. Germline CDR1 reads SEHNR; CDR2 reads FQNEAQ (reference sequence). This chain's CDR3 is CASSPGTTEAFF. CDR3 nucleotides: TGTGCCAGCAGTCCTGGGACCACTGAAGCTTTCTTT.

V is TRBV19 and J is TRBJ2-2; a possible D gene is TRBD2 (6 bases). The CDR3 consists of 14 residues. Germline V gives CDR1 LNHDA, CDR2 SQIVND (reference sequence). V was trimmed by 5 bases and J by 3 bases, leaving 10 bases between them. The CDR3 DNA sequence: TGTGCCAGTAGTGGCAGGGACTACACCGGGGAGCTGTTTTTT. It yields the protein CASSGRDYTGELFF.

This clone occurred once. This chain connects TRBV11-3 to TRBJ2-2, with a tentative D call TRBD1 (6 bases). Germline V CDR1 and CDR2: SGHNT, YENEEA. Trimming pared 6 bases from V and 6 bases from J, leaving 14 bases between. The CDR3 runs to 14 residues. The CDR3 spells CASSRGGIAGELFF. In nucleotides, the CDR3 is TGTGCCAGCAGTAGAGGGGGTATTGCCGGGGAGCTGTTTTTT.

The chain links TRBV15 to TRBJ1-5; D unclear. Looked up from germline, CDR1 is LNHNV and CDR2 is YYDKDF (reference sequence). The V end was cut by 4 bases, the J end by 6 bases, with 16 bases between. The CDR3 loop spans 15 amino acids. In DNA, the CDR3 is TGTGCCACCAGCACCGGGGTCATCGACTCTCAGCCCCAGCATTTT. Protein product: CATSTGVIDSQPQHF.